One T cell receptor (beta chain) is described in this entry. This table comes from immunoSEQ multiplex PCR, and its TCRdb copy is limited to in-frame clones, with some not included. Counted here are 7,500 or so clones, around 24% occurring once; the ten biggest clones make up 4% to 4.5%. The CDR3 covers 15 residues. Germline CDR1 reads MNHEY; CDR2 reads SMNVEV (reference sequence). The trim removed 5 bases at V and 6 bases at J, leaving 9 bases unmatched. At the end of the reaction, proliferating CFSE-low CD3+CD4+ and CD3+CD8+ responders were sorted. This sample was included in a study of graft-versus-host responses after intestinal transplantation. Study in general: Recipients had transplants, and these were multivisceral, liver-intestinal, or isolated intestinal. Every one of the recipients received anti-thymocyte globulin induction and afterwards took tacrolimus and steroids for about 3 years.

The V and J genes are TRBV27 and TRBJ2-1; 8 bases are a match to TRBD2. The source material was alloreactive CD4+ T cells from a mixed lymphocyte reaction culture, sampled before transplantation. As for subset: CFSE-low proliferating T cells sorted from roughly six-day pre-transplant mixed lymphocyte reaction (GvH or HvG direction). This TCR was sampled from a human patient who was an organ donor for intestinal transplantation. Here the CDR3 DNA reads TGTGCCAGCAGTCCCCAGCGGGAGATTAGCAATGAGCAGTTCTTC. Protein product: CASSPQREISNEQFF.